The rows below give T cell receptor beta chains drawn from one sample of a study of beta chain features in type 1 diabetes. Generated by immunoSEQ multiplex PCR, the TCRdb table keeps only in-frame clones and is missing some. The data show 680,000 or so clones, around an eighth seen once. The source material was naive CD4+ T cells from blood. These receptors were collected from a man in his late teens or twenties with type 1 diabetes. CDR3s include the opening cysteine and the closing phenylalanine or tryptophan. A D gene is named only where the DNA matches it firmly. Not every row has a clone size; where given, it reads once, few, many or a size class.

CDR3 DNA: TGTGCCAGCAGCCGTCAGGGGGCGATGAACACTGAAGCTTTCTTT
CDR3 protein: CASSRQGAMNTEAFF
D gene: TRBD1
V gene: TRBV4-2
clone size: NA
J gene: TRBJ1-1

CDR3 DNA: TGTGCCATCAGTGAGACGGACAGCAATGAGCAGTTCTTC
CDR3 protein: CAISETDSNEQFF
D gene: NA
V gene: TRBV10-3
clone size: few
J gene: TRBJ2-1

CDR3 DNA: TGTGCCAGCAGGCGGGCCTCCGGGGAGCTGTTTTTT
CDR3 protein: CASRRASGELFF
D gene: NA
V gene: TRBV9
clone size: few
J gene: TRBJ2-2

CDR3 DNA: TGCAGCGCTTCGGACACCTCGAAGTGGCCCCAGCATTTT
CDR3 protein: CSASDTSKWPQHF
D gene: NA
V gene: TRBV29-1
clone size: few
J gene: TRBJ1-5

CDR3 DNA: TGTGCCAGCAGCCCAGACAGGGTCCGTACCTACGAGCAGTACTTC
CDR3 protein: CASSPDRVRTYEQYF
D gene: TRBD1
V gene: TRBV27
clone size: NA
J gene: TRBJ2-7

CDR3 DNA: TGTGCCAGCTCACCACCGGGGACAGGGGCGACAGATACGCAGTATTTT
CDR3 protein: CASSPPGTGATDTQYF
D gene: TRBD1
V gene: TRBV18
clone size: NA
J gene: TRBJ2-3

CDR3 DNA: TGTGCCAGCAGCTTATCGACAGTCTCCTACGAGCAGTACTTC
CDR3 protein: CASSLSTVSYEQYF
D gene: NA
V gene: TRBV7-8
clone size: NA
J gene: TRBJ2-7

CDR3 DNA: TGTGCCAGCAAGTACCGGAATGAGCAGTTCTTC
CDR3 protein: CASKYRNEQFF
D gene: NA
V gene: TRBV11-1
clone size: few
J gene: TRBJ2-1

CDR3 DNA: TGTGCCTGGGGACTGGGGATCGGAACTAATGAAAAACTGTTTTTT
CDR3 protein: CAWGLGIGTNEKLFF
D gene: NA
V gene: TRBV30
clone size: few
J gene: TRBJ1-4

CDR3 DNA: TGTGCCAGCAGCGTCCGACTAGCGGGGATGGATGAGCAGTTCTTC
CDR3 protein: CASSVRLAGMDEQFF
D gene: TRBD2
V gene: TRBV9
clone size: NA
J gene: TRBJ2-1

CDR3 DNA: TGTGCCATCAGTGGGACAGGGCCTTTCTACAATGAGCAGTTCTTC
CDR3 protein: CAISGTGPFYNEQFF
D gene: TRBD1
V gene: TRBV10-3
clone size: NA
J gene: TRBJ2-1

CDR3 DNA: TGCGCCAGCAGCTTGGGTGGCAATAGGGAGCAGTTCTTC
CDR3 protein: CASSLGGNREQFF
D gene: NA
V gene: TRBV5-1
clone size: few
J gene: TRBJ2-1

CDR3 DNA: TGTGCCAGCAGCTCACTTGGGGCCTGGGACGTTCAAAAGACCCAGTACTTC
CDR3 protein: CASSSLGAWDVQKTQYF
D gene: NA
V gene: TRBV7-9
clone size: NA
J gene: TRBJ2-5

CDR3 DNA: TGTGCCAGCAGCTCGACAGGGAAAGTAGACATTCAGTACTTC
CDR3 protein: CASSSTGKVDIQYF
D gene: TRBD1
V gene: TRBV13
clone size: few
J gene: TRBJ2-4

CDR3 DNA: TGTGCCAGCACGTCCCAAGAGACCCAGTACTTC
CDR3 protein: CASTSQETQYF
D gene: NA
V gene: TRBV7-2
clone size: few
J gene: TRBJ2-5

CDR3 DNA: TGTGCCATCCTCGGTTCCGGCTACACCTTC
CDR3 protein: CAILGSGYTF
D gene: NA
V gene: TRBV28
clone size: few
J gene: TRBJ1-2

CDR3 DNA: TGTGCCAGCAGTTTACGTTTCAGTTCCTGGACTGAAGCTTTCTTT
CDR3 protein: CASSLRFSSWTEAFF
D gene: NA
V gene: TRBV27
clone size: few
J gene: TRBJ1-1

CDR3 DNA: TGCGCCAGCAGCCGACTAGCGGGCGCGGGGGATACGCAGTATTTT
CDR3 protein: CASSRLAGAGDTQYF
D gene: TRBD2
V gene: TRBV5-1
clone size: NA
J gene: TRBJ2-3

CDR3 DNA: TGTGCCAGCTCGGGAGGCGCAGATACGCAGTATTTT
CDR3 protein: CASSGGADTQYF
D gene: NA
V gene: TRBV18
clone size: few
J gene: TRBJ2-3

CDR3 DNA: TGTGCCAGCAGCCAAGATCCACAGGGGATCGGGCTCAACACTGAAGCTTTCTTT
CDR3 protein: CASSQDPQGIGLNTEAFF
D gene: TRBD1
V gene: TRBV4-2
clone size: few
J gene: TRBJ1-1

CDR3 DNA: TGTGCCAGCAGTGAACCAGGGGCTGCAGCTTTCTTT
CDR3 protein: CASSEPGAAAFF
D gene: NA
V gene: TRBV2
clone size: NA
J gene: TRBJ1-1

CDR3 DNA: TGTGCCTCTAAACTGGGAGACGAAAATGAAAAACTGTTTTTT
CDR3 protein: CASKLGDENEKLFF
D gene: NA
V gene: TRBV30
clone size: few
J gene: TRBJ1-4

CDR3 DNA: TGTGCTAGTGGTTTGGTACGGAGGGGTGACACCGGGGAGCTGTTTTTT
CDR3 protein: CASGLVRRGDTGELFF
D gene: NA
V gene: TRBV12-5
clone size: NA
J gene: TRBJ2-2

CDR3 DNA: TGTGCCAGCAGTCTCGTGAGGGGGGCCGGTGAGACCCAGTACTTC
CDR3 protein: CASSLVRGAGETQYF
D gene: NA
V gene: TRBV28
clone size: NA
J gene: TRBJ2-5

CDR3 DNA: TGTGCCAGCACACGGACAGGGCCCAGTGGCACAGATACGCAGTATTTT
CDR3 protein: CASTRTGPSGTDTQYF
D gene: TRBD1
V gene: TRBV7-9
clone size: few
J gene: TRBJ2-3

CDR3 DNA: TGTGCCAGCAGCGTACAGGGGGCGCACACCGGGGAGCTGTTTTTT
CDR3 protein: CASSVQGAHTGELFF
D gene: TRBD1
V gene: TRBV9
clone size: few
J gene: TRBJ2-2

CDR3 DNA: TGTGCCAGTAGTATAGATCGGGACAGGGCTGAAGCTTTCTTT
CDR3 protein: CASSIDRDRAEAFF
D gene: TRBD1
V gene: TRBV19
clone size: NA
J gene: TRBJ1-1

CDR3 DNA: TGTGCCATCAGTGAGTTTATAGGGGGAAATTCACCCCTCCACTTT
CDR3 protein: CAISEFIGGNSPLHF
D gene: NA
V gene: TRBV10-3
clone size: NA
J gene: TRBJ1-6

CDR3 DNA: TGTGCCTGGAGTCCGTTCCGCTACGAGCAGTACTTC
CDR3 protein: CAWSPFRYEQYF
D gene: NA
V gene: TRBV30
clone size: few
J gene: TRBJ2-7

CDR3 DNA: TGTGCCAGCAGCGAAGATACAGATATCTACGAGCAGTACTTC
CDR3 protein: CASSEDTDIYEQYF
D gene: NA
V gene: TRBV5-6
clone size: NA
J gene: TRBJ2-7

CDR3 DNA: TGTGCCAGCTCACGTTCAGGGGAGGAAAAACTGTTTTTT
CDR3 protein: CASSRSGEEKLFF
D gene: NA
V gene: TRBV18
clone size: NA
J gene: TRBJ1-4

CDR3 DNA: TGTGCCAGCAGCTTCTCAGGGTTCCAGCCTAGGGAGACCCAGTACTTC
CDR3 protein: CASSFSGFQPRETQYF
D gene: NA
V gene: TRBV7-9
clone size: NA
J gene: TRBJ2-5

CDR3 DNA: TGCAGTGCTAGGCCGACGGGGGAGCAGTACTTC
CDR3 protein: CSARPTGEQYF
D gene: NA
V gene: TRBV20-1
clone size: NA
J gene: TRBJ2-7

CDR3 DNA: TGTGCCAGCAGAAAAACCAGGGGGACCTACGAGCAGTACTTC
CDR3 protein: CASRKTRGTYEQYF
D gene: TRBD1
V gene: TRBV28
clone size: NA
J gene: TRBJ2-7

CDR3 DNA: TGTGCCAGCAGCTTGCGACTAGCGGGGGGCACAGATACGCAGTATTTT
CDR3 protein: CASSLRLAGGTDTQYF
D gene: TRBD2
V gene: TRBV5-4
clone size: NA
J gene: TRBJ2-3

CDR3 DNA: TGTGCCTGGAGTGTGTCCGAGACCCAGTACTTC
CDR3 protein: CAWSVSETQYF
D gene: NA
V gene: TRBV30
clone size: NA
J gene: TRBJ2-5

CDR3 DNA: TGTGCCAGCTCACCACGGGACAGTACCTACGAGCAGTACTTC
CDR3 protein: CASSPRDSTYEQYF
D gene: TRBD1
V gene: TRBV18
clone size: few
J gene: TRBJ2-7

CDR3 DNA: TGTGCCAGCAGACTTCAGGGGGCTGGGTATCAGCCCCAGCATTTT
CDR3 protein: CASRLQGAGYQPQHF
D gene: TRBD1
V gene: TRBV2
clone size: few
J gene: TRBJ1-5

CDR3 DNA: TGTGCTAGCAGCCTTGGACTAGCGGGGGGGAGAGAGACCCAGTACTTC
CDR3 protein: CASSLGLAGGRETQYF
D gene: TRBD2
V gene: TRBV7-7
clone size: NA
J gene: TRBJ2-5

CDR3 DNA: TGTGCCAGTAGGTCGTGGGGGCAAGAGACCCAGTACTTC
CDR3 protein: CASRSWGQETQYF
D gene: NA
V gene: TRBV19
clone size: NA
J gene: TRBJ2-5

CDR3 DNA: TGTGCCTGGAGTGTAATTCCCTACGAGCAGTACTTC
CDR3 protein: CAWSVIPYEQYF
D gene: NA
V gene: TRBV30
clone size: few
J gene: TRBJ2-7

CDR3 DNA: TGCGCCAGCGGGATTTTGGGAACGTACCAAGAGACCCAGTACTTC
CDR3 protein: CASGILGTYQETQYF
D gene: NA
V gene: TRBV5-1
clone size: NA
J gene: TRBJ2-5